A single sample is the source of the 11 T cell receptor beta chains below, sequenced in a study of PD-1 blockade in classical Hodgkin lymphoma. Indicated time point: cycle 4 day 1 (C4D1), after more than five weeks of nivolumab. Patients all relapsed after autologous stem cell transplantation, and there was variation in brentuximab vedotin exposure. The data were produced by immunoSEQ multiplex PCR, yet TCRdb's version contains in-frame clones alone and is incomplete. The profile shows around 90,000 clones, more than 70% of them singletons. The input for sequencing was peripheral blood mononuclear cells (PBMCs), taken before the fourth cycle of nivolumab. The source of these receptors is a human donor with classical Hodgkin lymphoma.

V is TRBV7-9 and J is TRBJ1-1, with D uncertain. This CDR3 is built from 12 residues. V gave up 5 bases and J gave up 8 bases, with 12 bases separating them. CDR1 is SEHNR, CDR2 FQNEAQ, per germline (reference sequence). The CDR3 DNA reads as TGTGCCAGCAGCCCGGCCCTAACAGAAGCTTTCTTT. Translated, it gives CASSPALTEAFF.

The chain couples TRBV5-1 to TRBJ2-1; 12 nucleotides match TRBD2. This CDR3 spans 19 amino acids. Trimming took 0 bases from V and 0 from J; bases not matched to a gene: 7. Germline assignment: CDR1 SGHRS and CDR2 YFSETQ. The CDR3 bases are TGCGCCAGCAGCTTGGGGCTAGCGGGAGGGCCTGGCTCCTACAATGAGCAGTTCTTC. Translated: CASSLGLAGGPGSYNEQFF.

Worth noting for this clone: Other DNA sequences in the sample encode the same CDR3. The gene calls are TRBV18 and TRBJ1-4, with TRBD1 identical over 7 bases. The CDR3 covers 15 residues. The trim removed 6 bases at V and 5 bases at J, leaving 9 bases unmatched. Germline CDR1 reads KGHSH; CDR2 reads LQKENI. CDR3: CASSPRTGGNEKLFF. The CDR3 nucleotides read TGTGCCAGCTCCCCTAGGACAGGTGGAAATGAAAAACTGTTTTTT. The full variable domain, completed using reference TRBV18 and TRBJ1-4, is NAGVMQNPRHLVRRRGQEARLRCSPMKGHSHVYWYRQLPEEGLKFMVYLQKENIIDESGMPKERFSAEFPKEGPSILRIQQVVRGDSAAYFCASSPRTGGNEKLFFGSGTQLSVL.

This clone has a handful of counts. The V and J genes are TRBV7-9 and TRBJ1-2; tentatively, D is TRBD1 (5 bases). Germline values: CDR1 SEHNR, CDR2 FQNEAQ (reference sequence). V dropped 1 base and J dropped 7 bases, with 16 bases sitting between them. The CDR3 totals 15 residues. The CDR3 sequence: CASSLGSPGVGGYTF. The DNA of the CDR3 is TGTGCCAGCAGCTTAGGGTCTCCGGGGGTTGGTGGCTACACCTTC.

J is TRBJ2-7 and V is TRBV10-3, with D hard to call. Germline-derived CDR1 and CDR2 are ENHRY and SYGVKD. This CDR3 region has 11 residues. Trimming shortened V by 3 bases and J by 10 bases, and 10 bases separated the two germline ends. CDR3 DNA: TGTGCCATCAGTGAATGGGGTCCTCAGTACTTC. Protein product: CAISEWGPQYF.

The V gene is TRBV5-1, the J gene TRBJ1-6; weak D call: TRBD1 (6 bases). V gave up 1 base and J gave up 5 bases, with 16 bases separating them. The CDR3 is 17 residues long. CDR1 is SGHRS and CDR2 is YFSETQ in the germline V gene. This chain's CDR3 is CASSLFARGGDNSPLHF. The CDR3 nucleotides read TGCGCCAGCAGCTTGTTCGCCAGGGGTGGGGATAATTCACCCCTCCACTTT.

To note about this clone: Its ends do not fully match the called genes, so a read error is possible. The chain carries TRBV5-6 and TRBJ2-7; the D gene could be TRBD1 or TRBD2 (5 bases each). Germline-derived CDR1 and CDR2 are SGHDT and YYEEEE. CDR3 length equals 14 residues. CDR3 amino acids: CAPSLLGRHYEQSF. The CDR3 nucleotides are TGTGCCCCCAGCTTGCTGGGACGGCACTACGAGCAGTCCTTC.

V gene TRBV6-5 combines with J gene TRBJ1-1; D possibly corresponds to TRBD1 (6 bases). The CDR3 covers 12 residues. Germline values: CDR1 MNHEY, CDR2 SVGAGI. V was cut by 5 bases and J by 8 bases, with 12 bases left in between. DNA of the CDR3: TGTGCCAGCAGTCCCCGAACAGGGGAAGCTTTCTTT. It encodes CASSPRTGEAFF.

The chain couples TRBV5-4 to TRBJ1-1; 8 bases are shared with TRBD1. CDR1 is SGHNT, CDR2 YYREEE, per germline (reference sequence). Trimming at V came to 1 base and at J to 5 bases, leaving 1 base not matched to a gene. CDR3 length equals 13 residues. CDR3 loop: CASSLQGATEAFF. CDR3 DNA: TGTGCCAGCAGCTTGCAGGGGGCAACTGAAGCTTTCTTT.

The V gene is TRBV28, the J gene TRBJ1-2; D possibly corresponds to TRBD1 (6 bases). The CDR3 totals 14 residues. Germline assignment: CDR1 MDHEN and CDR2 SYDVKM. Trimming shortened V by 7 bases and J by 8 bases, and 20 bases separated the two germline ends. This chain's CDR3 is CASTLRGQVGGYTF. CDR3 bases: TGTGCCAGCACCCTTCGGGGGCAGGTCGGAGGCTACACCTTC.

This chain uses TRBV4-2 with TRBJ2-7; no clear D gene. This CDR3 comprises 16 residues. Germline V lookup: CDR1 LGHNA, CDR2 YNFKEQ. Trimming removed 0 bases at V and 1 base at J, with 13 bases between. The CDR3 is CASSQDYPGESYEQYF. DNA for the CDR3: TGTGCCAGCAGCCAAGATTATCCTGGAGAGTCCTACGAGCAGTACTTC.